This TCR beta chain derives from a study of CD8+CD57+ T cells in acquired aplastic anemia. For CDR3 and TCR beta VDJ profiling, genomic DNA was the template used. A single record per CDR3 protein comes from TCRdb applying MiXCR to the reads. The sample has some 150,000 distinct CDR3 sequences, less than 45% seen once. V was clipped by 3 bases and J by 7 bases; unmatched bases: 14. Germline V gene data show CDR1 as DFQATT and CDR2 as SNEGSKA (reference sequence). The CDR3 loop spans 19 amino acids. This clonotype was observed a single time. The TCR sequence derives from a human donor in good health, serving as a control. The chain uses TRBV20-1 and TRBJ2-2; 16 positions agree with TRBD2. What was sequenced was sorted CD4+, CD8+, or CD8+CD57+ T cells (not recorded which) from PBMCs. CDR3: CSARGAGLAGGYDNGELFF. The DNA of the CDR3 is TGCAGTGCTAGGGGGGCGGGACTAGCGGGAGGGTATGATAACGGGGAGCTGTTTTTT.